This T cell receptor (beta chain) was identified in a study of T cell clonotyping in hematopoietic cell transplantation. Study at large: Recipients' pretransplant samples followed cytoreduction. Overall study results and limits: Pathologically expanded recipient clonotypes increased progressively from day 30 to day 180 as diversity fell.

As for time point: recipient sample about 28 days before transplant, after cytoreduction. Recipients were bled about 28 days pretransplant and at posttransplant days 30, 100, 180. As concerns this clone: Its specificity is unknown.

The germline V gene has CDR1 SGHTA and CDR2 FQGTGA. The CDR3 covers 13 residues. With 5 bases removed from V and 5 bases from J, the gap between germline ends came to 12 bases. Assay used: immunoSEQ multiplex PCR; TCRdb lists only in-frame clones, some missing. Of 46,000 or so clones in the sample, 85% to 90% were seen once. The sequenced sample was peripheral blood mononuclear cells, obtained before stem cell transplant. The receptor's source is a man in his sixties with biphenotypic leukemia. Some clones in this sample may be carry-over from other donors' samples. V and J are TRBV7-3 and TRBJ2-5; D uncertain. The CDR3 here is CASSPTVGETQYF. The CDR3 DNA sequence: TGTGCCAGCAGCCCAACGGTGGGCGAGACCCAGTACTTC. Combining the CDR3 with reference TRBV7-3 and TRBJ2-5 gives the whole variable domain GAGVSQTPSNKVTEKGKYVELRCDPISGHTALYWYRQSLGQGPEFLIYFQGTGAADDSGLPNDRFFAVRPEGSVSTLKIQRTERGDSAVYLCASSPTVGETQYFGPGTRLLVL.